This TCR beta chain was observed in a study of blood T cell repertoires in COVID-19. Study summary: From the United States, Italy and Spain came samples of acute and convalescent COVID-19.

TCRdb keeps only in-frame clones here, not all; method: immunoSEQ multiplex PCR. The sample carries around 250,000 clones, around 83% recorded once. Sequenced sample: peripheral blood. This receptor was taken from an elderly man with acute or convalescent COVID-19.

In DNA form, the CDR3 reads TGTGCCAGCAGCTTGTATCCGGGCCCGGGGGTCGGGGAGCTGTTTTTT. This codes for CASSLYPGPGVGELFF. This chain uses TRBV5-4 with TRBJ2-2; a weak D match, TRBD2 (6 bases). V gave up 1 base and J gave up 7 bases, with 17 bases separating them. Germline values: CDR1 SGHNT, CDR2 YYREEE (reference sequence). This CDR3 comprises 16 residues.